The 17 T cell receptor beta chains below were found in one sample sequenced in a study of blood T cell repertoires in COVID-19. Assay used: immunoSEQ multiplex PCR; TCRdb lists only in-frame clones, some missing. The sample contains more than 300,000 clones, around 90% of which appear only once. Sequences were obtained from peripheral blood. The receptor source for this set is a woman aged 40 to 55 with COVID-19, enrolled during active disease.

V is TRBV11-2 and J is TRBJ1-6, with D maybe TRBD1 (6 bases). The CDR3 is made up of 16 amino acids. The V and J ends lost 3 bases and 0 bases respectively, with 9 bases between them. Germline CDR1 and CDR2: SGHAT and FQNNGV. Here the CDR3 DNA reads TGTGCCAGCAGCTTTGACAGGAGCTCCTATAATTCACCCCTCCACTTT. This gives the protein CASSFDRSSYNSPLHF.

The rearrangement links TRBV28 to TRBJ1-5; D is possibly TRBD1 (5 bases). CDR3 length: 16 amino acids. CDR1 is MDHEN and CDR2 is SYDVKM in the germline V gene. The V end lost 5 bases, the J end lost 6 bases, and 20 bases lay between the germline ends. CDR3 nucleotides: TGTGCCAGCAGTCCCCTGGGACTTCGGAACCTTCAGCCCCAGCATTTT. This encodes CASSPLGLRNLQPQHF.

DNA for the CDR3: TGTGCTAGTGGTTTGCCTGGGACAGGGCTATTGGGGCAGTACTTC. Translation: CASGLPGTGLLGQYF. This sequence joins TRBV12-5 and TRBJ2-7; 9 nucleotides agree with TRBD1. Trimming at V came to 2 bases and at J to 9 bases, leaving 11 bases not matched to a gene. The CDR3 contains 15 residues. The germline V gene encodes CDR1 LGHNT and CDR2 FRNRAP.

This sequence joins TRBV7-2 and TRBJ1-1; D may be TRBD1 (6 bases). The CDR3 covers 15 residues. Germline V gene sequence: CDR1 SGHTA, CDR2 FQGNSA. Trimming removed 10 bases from V and 7 bases from J, with 25 bases in between. CDR3 sequence: CATKPLGARSGEAFF. CDR3 nucleotides: TGTGCCACTAAACCCTTGGGGGCACGGTCGGGTGAAGCTTTCTTT.

The V call is TRBV2, the J call TRBJ1-1; possible D gene TRBD1, 6 bases. CDR1 is SNHLY and CDR2 is FYNNEI in the germline V gene. CDR3 length: 13 residues. V dropped 1 base and J dropped 4 bases, with 7 bases sitting between them. The CDR3 DNA is TGTGCCAGCAGTGAAGACAGGGTCACTGAAGCTTTCTTT. Its protein is CASSEDRVTEAFF. Full variable domain (remainder filled in from reference TRBV2 and TRBJ1-1): EPEVTQTPSHQVTQMGQEVILRCVPISNHLYFYWYRQILGQKVEFLVSFYNNEISEKSEIFDDQFSVERPDGSNFTLKIRSTKLEDSAMYFCASSEDRVTEAFFGQGTRLTVV.

The chain is built from TRBV27 and TRBJ1-5; a weak D match, TRBD1 (6 bases). V was cut by 6 bases and J by 1 base, with 10 bases left in between. The CDR3 length is 14 residues. Germline values: CDR1 MNHEY, CDR2 SMNVEV (reference sequence). For the CDR3, the DNA is TGTGCCAGCAGCCGCAGGGGAAGCAATCAGCCCCAGCATTTT. Its translation: CASSRRGSNQPQHF.

This sequence joins TRBV9 and TRBJ1-5; 7 nucleotides match TRBD1. Germline CDR1 SGDLS, CDR2 YYNGEE. V shed 3 bases, J shed 3 bases, and the junction held 6 bases outside the gene matches. CDR3 length: 15 residues. This CDR3 is CASSAGTADNQPQHF. In DNA form, the CDR3 reads TGTGCCAGCAGCGCTGGGACAGCAGACAATCAGCCCCAGCATTTT.

V and J are TRBV5-1 and TRBJ2-7; TRBD1 agrees at 11 bases. CDR1 SGHRS and CDR2 YFSETQ come from the germline V gene. This CDR3 region has 15 residues. The V and J ends lost 6 bases and 3 bases, in that order; junction bases with no gene match: 8. For the CDR3, the DNA is TGCGCCAGCACTTTGGGGGACAGGGGGTTCTACGAGCAGTACTTC. Amino acid sequence: CASTLGDRGFYEQYF.

J is TRBJ1-1 and V is TRBV7-9, with D tentatively TRBD1 (6 bases). The CDR3 covers 13 residues. Germline CDR1 is SEHNR and CDR2 is FQNEAQ (reference sequence). With 4 bases removed from V and 3 bases from J, the gap between germline ends came to 9 bases. CDR3 loop: CASSYSGDTEAFF. CDR3 in DNA: TGTGCCAGCAGCTACTCAGGGGACACTGAAGCTTTCTTT.

This rearrangement joins TRBV10-1 to TRBJ1-5, with 7 bases lining up with TRBD1. The CDR3 sequence is 14 residues long. The germline V gene has CDR1 WNHNN and CDR2 SYGVQD (reference sequence). With 4 bases clipped from V and 3 bases from J, the junction kept 3 bases outside the gene matches. CDR3 nucleotide sequence: TGCGCCAGCAGTGCAGGGGGATCCAATCAGCCCCAGCATTTT. It specifies CASSAGGSNQPQHF.

This clone was recorded only once. The CDR3 DNA reads TGCAGTGCTAGTCTCAGTACTAGTTTGGAGACCCAGTACTTC. It codes for CSASLSTSLETQYF. The rearrangement uses TRBV20-1 and TRBJ2-5; maybe TRBD2 (5 bases). The germline V gene encodes CDR1 DFQATT and CDR2 SNEGSKA (reference sequence). This CDR3 region has 14 residues. Trimming shortened V by 3 bases and J by 5 bases, and 16 bases separated the two germline ends.

This chain joins TRBV7-3 and TRBJ1-1, with D maybe TRBD1 (5 bases). Per germline, CDR1 SGHTA and CDR2 FQGTGA. This CDR3 is built from 13 residues. V was clipped by 5 bases and J by 0 bases, with 7 bases between them. The CDR3 DNA follows: TGTGCCAGCAGCCAGGGCATGAACACTGAAGCTTTCTTT. Protein sequence: CASSQGMNTEAFF.

This rearrangement joins TRBV28 to TRBJ1-2; weak D call: TRBD1 (6 bases). Germline CDR1 MDHEN, CDR2 SYDVKM. This CDR3 is 12 amino acids long. V lost 5 bases, J lost 5 bases, and 9 bases lay in between. The CDR3 sequence: CASSPTGYGYTF. The CDR3 DNA reads as TGTGCCAGCAGTCCCACAGGGTATGGCTACACCTTC.

This clone was counted a single time. The V and J genes are TRBV3-1 (or the pseudogene TRBV3-2) and TRBJ1-5, with D possibly matching TRBD1 (5 bases). Germline values: CDR1 LGHDT, CDR2 YNNKEL (reference sequence). CDR3 size: 15 residues. Trimming cost V 2 bases and J 3 bases, with 11 bases left between them. CDR3 amino acids: CASSQYRNSNQPQHF. CDR3 in DNA: TGTGCCAGCAGCCAATACAGGAATTCCAATCAGCCCCAGCATTTT.

This chain connects TRBV7-9 to TRBJ1-2; D is unresolved. The germline V gene has CDR1 SEHNR and CDR2 FQNEAQ (reference sequence). The CDR3 has 13 residues. Trimming took 1 base from V and 7 from J, leaving 10 bases between them. The CDR3 coding sequence is TGTGCCAGCAGCTTAGGATTAGCACCTGGCTACACCTTC. Translated, it gives CASSLGLAPGYTF.

This chain connects TRBV13 to TRBJ2-2, with 11 bases identical to TRBD2. The junction had 6 bases not matched to a gene; V was cut back by 5 bases and J by 4 bases. Germline V gene lookup returns CDR1 PRHDT and CDR2 FYEKMQ (reference sequence). CDR3 length equals 16 residues. The CDR3: CASSPRLAGSTGELFF. CDR3 in DNA: TGTGCCAGCAGCCCTCGACTAGCGGGGAGCACCGGGGAGCTGTTTTTT.

The chain links TRBV5-1 to TRBJ2-3; 8 positions match TRBD1. Germline CDR1 reads SGHRS; CDR2 reads YFSETQ. V lost 4 bases to trimming and J lost 5 bases; unmatched junction nucleotides: 6. The CDR3 runs 14 residues. The CDR3 is CASSTRDRKDTQYF. In DNA, the CDR3 is TGCGCCAGCAGCACCCGGGACAGGAAAGATACGCAGTATTTT.